This is a list of T cell receptor beta chains from one sample in a study of blood T cells in healthy people across ages. MiXCR, applied by TCRdb to the 5' RACE reads, yields one record per CDR3 protein. The table includes 700,000 to 850,000 distinct CDR3 sequences, roughly 50% detected once. Sequencing used blood. The receptor source for this set is a man aged 80 or over in good health. The conserved cysteine and the conserved F or W are not part of the CDR3 here. The order of the fields is V gene, CDR3 protein.

v_gene: TRBV7-9; CDR3aa: ASSPGGTSSYNEQF
v_gene: TRBV28; CDR3aa: ASIPGTPSYNEQF
v_gene: TRBV11-2; CDR3aa: ASSLGGGREYEQY
v_gene: TRBV2; CDR3aa: ASSGGAHGYT
v_gene: TRBV3-1; CDR3aa: ASSHQGRGKGSGYT
v_gene: TRBV10-3; CDR3aa: AISEPGDEASNEQF
v_gene: TRBV7-8; CDR3aa: ASSLSPSGDAY
v_gene: TRBV20-1; CDR3aa: NAKGPGFQETQY
v_gene: TRBV7-2; CDR3aa: ASSLSVDTQY
v_gene: TRBV6-1; CDR3aa: ASSGGVTAYGYT
v_gene: TRBV27; CDR3aa: ASSLRSTDTQY
v_gene: TRBV6-5; CDR3aa: ASSYSTQGGLEQY
v_gene: TRBV28; CDR3aa: ASSPTGREREQY
v_gene: TRBV2; CDR3aa: ASSDRSTGENEQF
v_gene: TRBV29-1; CDR3aa: SPVGVGNEQF
v_gene: TRBV11-2; CDR3aa: ASSFGLRYNEQF
v_gene: TRBV7-2; CDR3aa: ASSLAAGGSTDTQY
v_gene: TRBV20-1; CDR3aa: SAGSRTSGRLSYEQY